This TCR beta chain was captured in a study of CD8 T cells in Susac syndrome (dated by TCRdb to the late 2010s). Turning to the overall study: The study used repertoire sequencing to test whether antigen drove CD8+ T cell activation and differentiation in Susac syndrome. CD8+ T cell repertoire clonality was compared between about a dozen healthy donors, approximately 14 Susac syndrome patients and around 15 multiple sclerosis patients. Here is what the overall study found, with its caveats: The study acknowledged that relatively few individuals were included in the TCR sequencing and HLA analysis.

RNA was extracted using the RNeasy kit, and roughly 0.5 to 1 ug of the RNA was reverse transcribed with random hexamers. TCR beta CDR3 regions were amplified with the immunoSEQ multiplex PCR assay covering 54 Vbeta and 13 Jbeta segments. Bias from PCR amplification was corrected by using a synthetic template baseline for primer optimization and for computational correction. In the original analysis: Reads were assigned to V, D and J genes according to IMGT and analyzed in immunoSEQ Analyzer, with only productive sequences retained. To calculate clonality, Shannon entropy was normalized by log2 of the number of productive unique sequences and then subtracted from one. For each patient and control, public and private clones were evaluated among the 100 most prevalent clones. Susac-specific clones were defined as absent from healthy and MS cohorts, some 1,000 published viral clones and other ImmuneACCESS disease sequences. The raw public data were reprocessed by TCRdb itself: fastp quality trimming at Q25, MiXCR clonotype calling, in-frame beta chains only. A single entry per CDR3 protein holds the most common genes and DNA from its merged rows. Here the V and J calls rest on TCRdb's processing, not on the authors' analysis. This sample gives approximately 120,000 distinct CDR3 sequences in total; 85% to 95% of them show up just once. Roughly 0.11% of the sample is held by the ten biggest clonotypes.

Regarding this clonotype: Its recognized antigen is unknown. Qualities for individual bases were not recorded, and no much larger clone is one base off.

Peripheral blood CD8+ and CD4+ T cells from healthy donors, Susac syndrome patients and multiple sclerosis patients were profiled using high-throughput TCR beta sequencing. Healthy donors were included as age- and sex-matched controls. Bulk CD8+ and CD4+ T cells were purified magnetically by negative isolation, whereas CD8+ TEMRA cells were enriched by FACS. Blood was drawn into EDTA tubes, processed within 24 hours, and PBMCs were isolated by density gradient centrifugation. PBMCs intended for TCR sequencing were cryopreserved in liquid nitrogen and thawed later in a water bath at 37 degrees C. The sorted or isolated CD4+, CD8+ and CD8+ TEMRA cells reached a purity of at least 90%. Including the terminal cysteine and phenylalanine, the CDR3 comprises 14 residues. The DNA shown is the 42-base CDR3, in frame from base 1. CDR1 and CDR2, per the germline V gene, are SGHVS and FQNEAQ. V loses 2 bases of germline sequence and J loses 6 bases, and the interval between the two ends is 11 bases.

Sequenced input: CD8+ T cells from PBMCs. The receptor chain draws on TRBV7-8 and TRBJ2-1, with an unclear D gene assignment. This clonotype was obtained from a human donor in good health. In nucleotide form, the sequence is TGTGCCAGCAGCTTATCCCAGGCCTCCAATGAGCAGTTCTTC. The encoded protein is CASSLSQASNEQFF.